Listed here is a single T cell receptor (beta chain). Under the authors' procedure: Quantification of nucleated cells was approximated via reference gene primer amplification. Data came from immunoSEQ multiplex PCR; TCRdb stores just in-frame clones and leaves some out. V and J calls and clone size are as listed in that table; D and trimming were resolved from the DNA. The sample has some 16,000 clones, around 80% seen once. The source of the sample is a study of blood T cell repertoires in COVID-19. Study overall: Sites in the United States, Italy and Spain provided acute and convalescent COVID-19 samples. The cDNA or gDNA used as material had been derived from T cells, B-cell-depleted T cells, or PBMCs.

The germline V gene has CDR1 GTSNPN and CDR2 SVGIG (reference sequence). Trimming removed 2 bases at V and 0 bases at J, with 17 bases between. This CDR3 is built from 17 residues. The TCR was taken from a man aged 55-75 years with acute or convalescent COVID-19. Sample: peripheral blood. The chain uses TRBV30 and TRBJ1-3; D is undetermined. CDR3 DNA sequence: TGTGCCTGGAGTAGTGGCCGCTCATACAGCTCTGGAAACACCATATATTTT. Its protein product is CAWSSGRSYSSGNTIYF.